The sequence of this TCR beta chain was determined in a study of regulatory T cells in long-lasting Graves disease. With regard to this clonotype: No antigen is known for it.

Study-level findings and limits: New patients shared fewer public clonotypes (more than 850) than persistent patients did (roughly 2,700). It is possible that accuracy was reduced by the small size of the sample. Favored gene segments in persistent disease were TRBV28, TRBJ1-2 and TRBJ2-5.

This CDR3 has 17 residues. CDR1 is LNHDA and CDR2 is SQIVND in the germline V gene (reference sequence). The trim removed 0 bases at V and 5 bases at J, leaving 11 bases unmatched. Described time point: persistent/refractory GD, antithyroid drugs over 5 years with positive TRAb. With RNA extracted from PBMCs as input, the TCR library was made. Each of the patients was recruited from an endocrinology department situated in Xi'an, China. Through Arm-PCR of CDR3 regions and iRepertoire HTBI primers, TCR beta libraries were built. TCRdb processed the multiplex PCR reads anew with MiXCR; each CDR3 protein has one entry. Among approximately 380,000 distinct CDR3 sequences listed, about a fifth were seen once.

This sample comprised peripheral blood mononuclear cells (PBMCs), obtained when the disease was refractory, from a patient treated with antithyroid drugs. The chain combines TRBV19 with TRBJ2-5; 8 bases line up with TRBD2. The source of this sequence is a female donor with Graves disease. The CDR3 loop reads CASSIDHSAGGLETQYF. CDR3 bases: TGTGCCAGTAGTATAGATCATTCGGCGGGAGGTCTGGAGACCCAGTACTTC.